A single sample is the source of the 19 T cell receptor beta chains below, sequenced in a study of cytomegalovirus exposure and HLA in healthy donors. Sequenced by immunoSEQ multiplex PCR; TCRdb stores in-frame clones only, minus some. The data show fewer than 150,000 clones, approximately 80% seen once. The sample comprised PBMCs. Receptors were obtained from a man aged 25-40 years in good health and CMV-seropositive.

The V and J genes are TRBV27 and TRBJ1-5, with a possible D match to TRBD1 (5 bases). Trimming removed 2 bases at V and 3 bases at J, with 11 bases between. Germline V gene data show CDR1 as MNHEY and CDR2 as SMNVEV (reference sequence). This CDR3 is 15 amino acids long. The CDR3 nucleotides read TGTGCCAGCAGTTTAGTTAGGGGAAACAATCAGCCCCAGCATTTT. This codes for CASSLVRGNNQPQHF.

CDR3 nucleotides: TGTGCCACCAGCACCCACTTAGCCTACGAGCAGTACTTC. Translating it yields CATSTHLAYEQYF. The chain links TRBV15 to TRBJ2-7, with D uncertain. Trimming took off 4 bases at V and 2 bases at J, with 9 bases between the two ends. CDR1 and CDR2 from the germline V gene are LNHNV and YYDKDF (reference sequence). There are 13 residues in the CDR3.

This chain links TRBV18 with TRBJ2-1, with D maybe TRBD2 (6 bases). Germline V gene lookup returns CDR1 KGHSH and CDR2 LQKENI. With 0 bases removed from V and 0 bases from J, the gap between germline ends came to 9 bases. The CDR3 has 16 amino acids. The CDR3 loop is CASSPPWDFSYNEQFF. The CDR3 DNA is TGTGCCAGCTCACCACCGTGGGACTTCTCCTACAATGAGCAGTTCTTC.

The V gene is TRBV25-1, the J gene TRBJ1-2, with a possible D match to TRBD1 (5 bases). CDR3 length equals 12 residues. The V and J ends lost 6 bases and 2 bases respectively, with 7 bases between them. Germline-derived CDR1 and CDR2 are MGHDK and SYGVNS. CDR3 amino acids: CASRRGNYGYTF. For the CDR3, the DNA is TGTGCCAGCAGAAGGGGCAACTATGGCTACACCTTC.

This sequence joins TRBV12-5 and TRBJ2-7; no firm D call. Germline-derived CDR1 and CDR2 are LGHNT and FRNRAP. Trimming removed 0 bases from V and 3 bases from J, with 15 bases in between. The CDR3 length is 16 residues. CDR3 protein: CASGLVLGLQYYEQYF. DNA of the CDR3: TGTGCTAGTGGTTTGGTACTTGGGCTACAATACTACGAGCAGTACTTC.

The CDR3 region has the DNA TGTGCCAGCAGCTTGGGTCCTAGCACAGATACGCAGTATTTT. Encoded protein: CASSLGPSTDTQYF. V gene TRBV5-5 combines with J gene TRBJ2-3, with D hard to call. Between the trimmed V and J ends, which lost 0 bases and 0 bases, there was a span of 5 bases. This CDR3 is 14 amino acids long. Per the germline V gene, CDR1 is SGHKS and CDR2 is YYEKEE (reference sequence).

The chain recombines TRBV4-3 with TRBJ1-6; perhaps TRBD1 as D (6 bases). The CDR3 runs to 15 residues. Germline V CDR1 and CDR2: LGHNA, YSLEER. Trimming took off 1 base at V and 8 bases at J, with 12 bases between the two ends. The chain's CDR3 is CASSQVGQRHSPLHF. DNA for the CDR3: TGCGCCAGCAGCCAAGTTGGACAGAGGCATTCACCCCTCCACTTT.

V is TRBV14 and J is TRBJ2-1; 9 bases align to TRBD2. Per germline, CDR1 SGHDN and CDR2 FVKESK. The V and J ends lost 6 bases and 7 bases, in that order; junction bases with no gene match: 7. This CDR3 is 14 amino acids long. CDR3 in DNA: TGTGCCAGCAGACCAGGGCGGGAGGGAAATGAGCAGTTCTTC. This codes for CASRPGREGNEQFF.

The chain links TRBV5-5 to TRBJ1-2; TRBD1 might be the D (6 bases). V lost 2 bases and J 2 bases, leaving 10 bases between the germline ends. CDR1 SGHKS and CDR2 YYEKEE come from the germline V gene (reference sequence). This CDR3 contains 14 residues. As DNA, the CDR3 is TGTGCCAGCAGCTTATCGACAGGAAACTATGGCTACACCTTC. Its protein is CASSLSTGNYGYTF.

The V and J genes are TRBV11-2 and TRBJ2-5; the D is unclear. The CDR3 is 13 amino acids. V was cut by 2 bases and J by 3 bases, with 7 bases left in between. CDR1 and CDR2 from the germline V gene are SGHAT and FQNNGV. CDR3 region: CASSLFREETQYF. CDR3 bases: TGTGCCAGCAGCTTATTCCGGGAAGAGACCCAGTACTTC.

V usage is TRBV2 and J usage is TRBJ2-7, with 9 nucleotides matching TRBD2. Germline V gene lookup returns CDR1 SNHLY and CDR2 FYNNEI. CDR3 length equals 15 residues. The V and J ends lost 5 bases and 0 bases, in that order; junction bases with no gene match: 5. This chain's CDR3 is CASSISGGYSYEQYF. The CDR3 DNA reads as TGTGCCAGCAGTATAAGCGGGGGGTACTCCTACGAGCAGTACTTC.

The chain is built from TRBV18 and TRBJ2-7; tentatively, D is TRBD2 (6 bases). The V end lost 4 bases, the J end lost 0 bases, and 13 bases lay between the germline ends. Germline CDR1 is KGHSH and CDR2 is LQKENI. This CDR3 comprises 15 residues. CDR3 sequence: CASSLESGASYEQYF. In DNA form, the CDR3 reads TGTGCCAGCTCACTCGAGTCGGGAGCCTCCTACGAGCAGTACTTC.

This chain links TRBV10-3 with TRBJ2-2, with D possibly matching TRBD2 (6 bases). V was trimmed by 6 bases and J by 6 bases, leaving 14 bases between them. There are 14 residues in the CDR3. The germline V gene encodes CDR1 ENHRY and CDR2 SYGVKD. Here the CDR3 reads CAIRVGGSAGELFF. The CDR3 nucleotides are TGTGCCATCAGAGTTGGAGGGTCTGCCGGGGAGCTGTTTTTT.

The V call is TRBV5-5, the J call TRBJ2-7; 8 positions match TRBD1. The CDR3 spans 14 residues. V was clipped by 4 bases and J by 3 bases; unmatched bases: 6. Per the germline V gene, CDR1 is SGHKS and CDR2 is YYEKEE (reference sequence). This CDR3 reads CASSKGQGIYEQYF. CDR3 coding DNA: TGTGCCAGCAGCAAAGGACAGGGAATCTACGAGCAGTACTTC.

This sequence joins TRBV4-3 and TRBJ2-1, with 7 positions matching TRBD2. The CDR3 totals 14 residues. Looked up from germline, CDR1 is LGHNA and CDR2 is YSLEER. V dropped 4 bases and J dropped 2; count of bases not matched to a gene: 2. CDR3 coding DNA: TGCGCCAGCAGCCGGAGCGGGGCCTACAATGAGCAGTTCTTC. Encoded protein: CASSRSGAYNEQFF.

This sequence joins TRBV7-6 and TRBJ2-2, with no clear D. From germline, CDR1 is SGHVS and CDR2 FNYEAQ. Trimming took off 2 bases at V and 4 bases at J, with 14 bases between the two ends. This CDR3 region has 16 residues. The CDR3 coding sequence is TGTGCCAGCAGCTTATTCCTGGGTAGCTCCACCGGGGAGCTGTTTTTT. Its translation: CASSLFLGSSTGELFF.

This chain links TRBV4-1 with TRBJ1-1; weak D call: TRBD1 (5 bases). CDR1 and CDR2 (germline): MGHRA, YSYEKL. V was trimmed by 5 bases and J by 5 bases, leaving 21 bases between them. This CDR3 has 16 residues. CDR3 residues: CASSYHPGRGETEAFF. The CDR3 DNA reads TGCGCCAGCAGCTATCATCCGGGACGGGGGGAGACTGAAGCTTTCTTT.

The genes are TRBV6-5 and TRBJ2-1, with a weak D call TRBD2 (6 bases). The CDR3 runs to 16 residues. Trimming shortened V by 0 bases and J by 7 bases, and 16 bases separated the two germline ends. Germline V CDR1 and CDR2: MNHEY, SVGAGI. CDR3 nucleotides: TGTGCCAGCAGTTACTCGTTGACGGGAGTGAGAAATGAGCAGTTCTTC. It encodes CASSYSLTGVRNEQFF.

CDR3 sequence (DNA): TGTGCCACCAGCGAGACAGACTACGAGCAGTACTTC. It is translated as CATSETDYEQYF. The rearrangement links TRBV15 to TRBJ2-7; TRBD1 is a possible D gene (5 bases). This CDR3 is 12 amino acids long. V lost 5 bases, J lost 3 bases, and 8 bases lay in between. The germline gives CDR1 LNHNV, CDR2 YYDKDF (reference sequence).